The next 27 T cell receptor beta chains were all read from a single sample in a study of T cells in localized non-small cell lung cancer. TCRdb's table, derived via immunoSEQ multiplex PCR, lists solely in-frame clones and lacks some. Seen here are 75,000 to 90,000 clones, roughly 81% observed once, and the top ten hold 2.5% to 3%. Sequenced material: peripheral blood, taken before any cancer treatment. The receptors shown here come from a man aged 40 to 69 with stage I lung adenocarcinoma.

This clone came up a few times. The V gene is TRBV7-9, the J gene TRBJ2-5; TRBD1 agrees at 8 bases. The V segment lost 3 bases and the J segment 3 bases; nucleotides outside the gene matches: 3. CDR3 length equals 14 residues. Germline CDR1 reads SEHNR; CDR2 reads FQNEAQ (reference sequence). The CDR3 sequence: CASSFGQGKETQYF. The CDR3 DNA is TGTGCCAGCAGCTTCGGACAGGGTAAAGAGACCCAGTACTTC. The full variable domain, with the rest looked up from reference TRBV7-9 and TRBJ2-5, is DTGVSQNPRHKITKRGQNVTFRCDPISEHNRLYWYRQTLGQGPEFLTYFQNEAQLEKSRLLSDRFSAERPKGSFSTLEIQRTEQGDSAMYLCASSFGQGKETQYFGPGTRLLVL.

The CDR3 here is CASSLGSGVNTGELFF. The CDR3 DNA reads as TGTGCCAGCAGCTTGGGTTCAGGGGTGAACACCGGGGAGCTGTTTTTT. The chain couples TRBV5-4 to TRBJ2-2, with D perhaps TRBD1 (6 bases). Germline V CDR1 and CDR2: SGHNT, YYREEE (reference sequence). The V gene lost 0 bases and the J gene lost 1 base, with 10 bases spanning the gap. This CDR3 is built from 16 residues.

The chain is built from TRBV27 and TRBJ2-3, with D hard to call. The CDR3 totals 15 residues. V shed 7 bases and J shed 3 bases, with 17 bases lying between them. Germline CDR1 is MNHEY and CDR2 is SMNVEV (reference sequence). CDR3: CASKNGPLRTDTQYF. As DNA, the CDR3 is TGTGCCAGCAAGAACGGGCCCCTAAGAACAGATACGCAGTATTTT.

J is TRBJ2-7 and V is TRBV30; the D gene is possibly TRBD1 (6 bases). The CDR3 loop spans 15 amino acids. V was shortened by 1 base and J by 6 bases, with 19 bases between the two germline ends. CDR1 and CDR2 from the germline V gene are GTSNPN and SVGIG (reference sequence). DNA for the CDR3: TGTGCCTGGAGTGCCCTTTCCGCAGGGGAAGGCGAGCAGTACTTC. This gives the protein CAWSALSAGEGEQYF.

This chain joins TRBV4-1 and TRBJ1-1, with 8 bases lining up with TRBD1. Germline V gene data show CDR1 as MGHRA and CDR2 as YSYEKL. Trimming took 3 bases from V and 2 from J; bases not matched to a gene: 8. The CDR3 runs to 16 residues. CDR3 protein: CASSHVGQGGNTEAFF. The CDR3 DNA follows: TGCGCCAGCAGCCATGTCGGACAGGGAGGAAACACTGAAGCTTTCTTT.

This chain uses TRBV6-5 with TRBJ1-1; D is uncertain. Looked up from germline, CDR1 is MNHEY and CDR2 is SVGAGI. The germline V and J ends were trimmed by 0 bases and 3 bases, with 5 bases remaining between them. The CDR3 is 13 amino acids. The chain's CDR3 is CASSYSFYTEAFF. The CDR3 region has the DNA TGTGCCAGCAGTTACTCGTTCTACACTGAAGCTTTCTTT.

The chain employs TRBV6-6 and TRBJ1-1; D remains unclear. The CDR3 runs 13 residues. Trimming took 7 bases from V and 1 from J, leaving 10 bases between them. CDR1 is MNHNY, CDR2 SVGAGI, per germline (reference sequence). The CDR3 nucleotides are TGTGCCAGCACCACCCCCGGGAACACTGAAGCTTTCTTT. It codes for CASTTPGNTEAFF.

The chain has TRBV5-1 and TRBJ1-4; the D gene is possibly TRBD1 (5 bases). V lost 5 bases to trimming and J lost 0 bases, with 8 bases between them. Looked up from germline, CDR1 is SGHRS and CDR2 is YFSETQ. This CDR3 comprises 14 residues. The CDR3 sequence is CASRQTATNEKLFF. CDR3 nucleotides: TGCGCCAGCAGGCAGACAGCAACTAATGAAAAACTGTTTTTT.

DNA of the CDR3: TGTGCCAGCAGCTTACAGCCCCCCGGGACTAGCGGGGGGGCTGGGCTCTTAAATGAGCAGTTCTTC. Translated, it gives CASSLQPPGTSGGAGLLNEQFF. This chain joins TRBV7-3 and TRBJ2-1; 16 positions agree with TRBD2. The germline V gene encodes CDR1 SGHTA and CDR2 FQGTGA. The CDR3 loop spans 22 amino acids. The J segment lost 7 bases and the V segment lost 2 bases, leaving 20 bases of the junction unmatched.

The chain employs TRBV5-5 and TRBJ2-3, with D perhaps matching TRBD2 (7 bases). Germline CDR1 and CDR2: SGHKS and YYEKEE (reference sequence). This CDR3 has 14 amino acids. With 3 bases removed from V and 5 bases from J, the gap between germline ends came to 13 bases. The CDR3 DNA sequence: TGTGCCAGCAGCTCCGGGGGGCTAGTAGATACGCAGTATTTT. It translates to CASSSGGLVDTQYF.

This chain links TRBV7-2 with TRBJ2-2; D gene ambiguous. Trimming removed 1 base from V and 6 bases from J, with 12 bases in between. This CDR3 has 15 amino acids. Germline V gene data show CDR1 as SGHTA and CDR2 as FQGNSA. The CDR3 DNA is TGTGCCAGCAGCTTAGTCGTATCGGTACCCGGGGAGCTGTTTTTT. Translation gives CASSLVVSVPGELFF.

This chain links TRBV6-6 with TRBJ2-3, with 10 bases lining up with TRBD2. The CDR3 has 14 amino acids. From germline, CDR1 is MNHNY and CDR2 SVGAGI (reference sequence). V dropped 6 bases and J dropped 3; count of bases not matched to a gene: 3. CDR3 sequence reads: CASSGLAETDTQYF. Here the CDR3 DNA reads TGTGCCAGCAGCGGACTAGCGGAAACAGATACGCAGTATTTT.

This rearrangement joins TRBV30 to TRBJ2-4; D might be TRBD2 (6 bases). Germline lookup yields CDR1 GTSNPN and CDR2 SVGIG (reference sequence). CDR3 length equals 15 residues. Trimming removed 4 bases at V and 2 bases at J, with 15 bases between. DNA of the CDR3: TGTGCCTGGAAGGCGCTAGGGAGGTCCAAAAACATTCAGTACTTC. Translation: CAWKALGRSKNIQYF.

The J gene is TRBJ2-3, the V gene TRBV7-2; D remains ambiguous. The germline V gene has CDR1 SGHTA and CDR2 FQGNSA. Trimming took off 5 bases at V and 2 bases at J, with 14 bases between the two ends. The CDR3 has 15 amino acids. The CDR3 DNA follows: TGTGCCAGCAGCCCAGACCAATCTTCCACAGATACGCAGTATTTT. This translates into CASSPDQSSTDTQYF.

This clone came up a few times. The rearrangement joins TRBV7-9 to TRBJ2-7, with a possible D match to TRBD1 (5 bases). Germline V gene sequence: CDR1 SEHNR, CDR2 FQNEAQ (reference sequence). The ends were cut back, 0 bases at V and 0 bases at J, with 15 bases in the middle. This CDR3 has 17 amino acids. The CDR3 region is CASSLARQSSSSYEQYF. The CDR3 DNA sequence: TGTGCCAGCAGCTTAGCCCGACAGTCCTCTAGCTCCTACGAGCAGTACTTC. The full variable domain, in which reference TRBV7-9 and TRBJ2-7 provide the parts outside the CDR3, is DTGVSQNPRHKITKRGQNVTFRCDPISEHNRLYWYRQTLGQGPEFLTYFQNEAQLEKSRLLSDRFSAERPKGSFSTLEIQRTEQGDSAMYLCASSLARQSSSSYEQYFGPGTRLTVT.

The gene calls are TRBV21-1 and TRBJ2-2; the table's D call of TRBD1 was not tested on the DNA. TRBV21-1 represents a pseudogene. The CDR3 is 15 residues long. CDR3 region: CASSKAGTATGELFF. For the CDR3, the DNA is TGTGCCAGCAGCAAAGCGGGGACAGCAACCGGGGAGCTGTTTTTT.

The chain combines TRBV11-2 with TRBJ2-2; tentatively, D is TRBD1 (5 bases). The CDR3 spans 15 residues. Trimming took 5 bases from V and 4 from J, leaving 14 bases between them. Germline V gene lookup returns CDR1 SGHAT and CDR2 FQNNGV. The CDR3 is CASSRTAGITGELFF. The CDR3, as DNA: TGTGCCAGCAGCCGTACGGCAGGGATCACCGGGGAGCTGTTTTTT.

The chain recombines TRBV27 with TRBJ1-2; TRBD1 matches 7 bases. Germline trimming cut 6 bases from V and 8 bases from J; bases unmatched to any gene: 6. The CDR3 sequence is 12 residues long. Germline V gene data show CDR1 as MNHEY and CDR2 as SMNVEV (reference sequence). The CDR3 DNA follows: TGTGCCAGCAGCTCAAGGGGGCTAGGCTACACCTTC. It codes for CASSSRGLGYTF.

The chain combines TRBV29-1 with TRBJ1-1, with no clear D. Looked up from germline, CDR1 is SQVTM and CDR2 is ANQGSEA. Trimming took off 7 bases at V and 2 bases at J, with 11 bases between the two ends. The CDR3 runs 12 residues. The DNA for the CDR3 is TGCAGCGCCGCCCCCACTAACACTGAAGCTTTCTTT. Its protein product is CSAAPTNTEAFF.

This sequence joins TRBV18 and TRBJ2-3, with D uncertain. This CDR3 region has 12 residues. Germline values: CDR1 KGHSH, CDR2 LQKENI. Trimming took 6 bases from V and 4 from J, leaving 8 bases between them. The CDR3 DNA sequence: TGTGCCAGCTCCTTTTACCCAGATACGCAGTATTTT. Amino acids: CASSFYPDTQYF.

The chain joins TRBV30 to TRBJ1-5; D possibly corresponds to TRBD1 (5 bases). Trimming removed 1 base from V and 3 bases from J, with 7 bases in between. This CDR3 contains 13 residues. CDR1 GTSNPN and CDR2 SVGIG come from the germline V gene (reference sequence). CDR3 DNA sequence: TGTGCCTGGAGTGCGGGGCCCAATCAGCCCCAGCATTTT. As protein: CAWSAGPNQPQHF.

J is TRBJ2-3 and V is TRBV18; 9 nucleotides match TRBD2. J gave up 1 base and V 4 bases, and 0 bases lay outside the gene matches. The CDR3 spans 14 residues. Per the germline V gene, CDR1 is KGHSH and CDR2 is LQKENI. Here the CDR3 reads CASSLAGGTDTQYF. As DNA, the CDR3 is TGTGCCAGCTCACTAGCGGGAGGCACAGATACGCAGTATTTT.

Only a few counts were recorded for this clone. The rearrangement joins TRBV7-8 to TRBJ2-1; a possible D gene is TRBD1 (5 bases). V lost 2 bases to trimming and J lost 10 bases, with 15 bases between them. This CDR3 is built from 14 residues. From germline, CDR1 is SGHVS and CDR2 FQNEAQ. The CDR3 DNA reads TGTGCCAGCAGCTTATTGGCAGGGCGAAGCGAGCAGTTCTTC. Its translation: CASSLLAGRSEQFF.

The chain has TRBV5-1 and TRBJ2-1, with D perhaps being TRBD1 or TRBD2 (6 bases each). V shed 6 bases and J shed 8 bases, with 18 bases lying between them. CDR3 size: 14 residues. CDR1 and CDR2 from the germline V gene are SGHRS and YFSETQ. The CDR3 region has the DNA TGCGCCAGCACCCCGGGGGCAGGGGTCCATGAGCAGTTCTTC. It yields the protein CASTPGAGVHEQFF.

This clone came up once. The CDR3 DNA sequence: TGCGCCAGCAGCCGATCCCGAGGAGGAGATCAGCCCCAGCATTTT. Protein: CASSRSRGGDQPQHF. The rearrangement uses TRBV4-3 and TRBJ1-5, with D hard to call. Looked up from germline, CDR1 is LGHNA and CDR2 is YSLEER. The V end was cut by 4 bases, the J end by 5 bases, with 15 bases between. This CDR3 is 15 amino acids long.

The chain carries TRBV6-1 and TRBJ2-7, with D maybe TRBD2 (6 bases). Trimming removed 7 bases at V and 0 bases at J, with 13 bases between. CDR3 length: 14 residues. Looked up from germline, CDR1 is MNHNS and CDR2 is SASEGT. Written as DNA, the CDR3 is TGTGCCAGCACTGGGGACTTATACTCCTACGAGCAGTACTTC. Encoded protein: CASTGDLYSYEQYF.

As DNA, the CDR3 is TGTGCCAGCTCACCCAGGGTGAGCGCTGAAGCTTTCTTT. Translated: CASSPRVSAEAFF. The chain uses TRBV18 and TRBJ1-1; maybe TRBD1 (5 bases). V was trimmed by 3 bases and J by 6 bases, leaving 11 bases between them. The CDR3 runs 13 residues. The germline V gene encodes CDR1 KGHSH and CDR2 LQKENI.